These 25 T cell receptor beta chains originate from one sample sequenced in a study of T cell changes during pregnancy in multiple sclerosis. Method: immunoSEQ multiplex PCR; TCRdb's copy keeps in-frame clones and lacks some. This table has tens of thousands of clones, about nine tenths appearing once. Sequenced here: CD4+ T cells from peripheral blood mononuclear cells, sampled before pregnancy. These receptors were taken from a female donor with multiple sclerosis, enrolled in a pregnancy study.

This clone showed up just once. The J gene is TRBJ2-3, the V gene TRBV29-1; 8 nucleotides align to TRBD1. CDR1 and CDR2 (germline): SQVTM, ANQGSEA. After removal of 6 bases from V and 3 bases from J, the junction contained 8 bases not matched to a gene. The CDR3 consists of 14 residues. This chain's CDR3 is CSVADRGRTDTQYF. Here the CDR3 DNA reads TGCAGCGTAGCCGACAGGGGACGTACAGATACGCAGTATTTT.

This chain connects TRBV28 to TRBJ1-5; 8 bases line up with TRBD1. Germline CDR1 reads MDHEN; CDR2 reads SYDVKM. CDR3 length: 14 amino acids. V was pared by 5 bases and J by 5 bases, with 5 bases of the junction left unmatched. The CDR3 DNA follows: TGTGCCAGCAGTGACGACAGGGGATATCAGCCCCAGCATTTT. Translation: CASSDDRGYQPQHF. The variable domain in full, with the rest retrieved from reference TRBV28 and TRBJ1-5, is DVKVTQSSRYLVKRTGEKVFLECVQDMDHENMFWYRQDPGLGLRLIYFSYDVKMKEKGDIPEGYSVSREKKERFSLILESASTNQTSMYLCASSDDRGYQPQHFGDGTRLSIL.

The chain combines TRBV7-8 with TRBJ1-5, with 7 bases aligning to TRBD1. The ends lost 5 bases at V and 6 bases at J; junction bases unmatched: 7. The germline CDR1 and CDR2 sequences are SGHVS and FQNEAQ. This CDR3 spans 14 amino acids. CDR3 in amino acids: CASSTLQGSQPQHF. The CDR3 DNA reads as TGTGCCAGCAGCACCCTACAGGGGTCTCAGCCCCAGCATTTT.

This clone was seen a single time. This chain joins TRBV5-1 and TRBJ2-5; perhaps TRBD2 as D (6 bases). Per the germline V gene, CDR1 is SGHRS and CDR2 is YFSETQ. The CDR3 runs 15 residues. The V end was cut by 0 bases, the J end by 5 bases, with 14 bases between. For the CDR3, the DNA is TGCGCCAGCAGCTTGGGGCGGGGCAGTGGGGAGACCCAGTACTTC. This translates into CASSLGRGSGETQYF.

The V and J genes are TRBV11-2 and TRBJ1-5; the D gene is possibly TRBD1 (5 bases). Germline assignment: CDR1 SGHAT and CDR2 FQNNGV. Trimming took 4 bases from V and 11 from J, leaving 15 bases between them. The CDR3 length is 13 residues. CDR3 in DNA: TGTGCCAGCAGCTCCAGGACCGAAGGGGCCCAGCATTTT. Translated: CASSSRTEGAQHF.

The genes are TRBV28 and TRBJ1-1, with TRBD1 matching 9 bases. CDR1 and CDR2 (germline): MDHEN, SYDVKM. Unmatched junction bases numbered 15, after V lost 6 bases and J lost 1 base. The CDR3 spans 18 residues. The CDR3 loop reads CASSLLPSGTGRNTEAFF. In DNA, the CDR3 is TGTGCCAGCAGCCTCCTCCCCTCCGGGACAGGGCGGAACACTGAAGCTTTCTTT.

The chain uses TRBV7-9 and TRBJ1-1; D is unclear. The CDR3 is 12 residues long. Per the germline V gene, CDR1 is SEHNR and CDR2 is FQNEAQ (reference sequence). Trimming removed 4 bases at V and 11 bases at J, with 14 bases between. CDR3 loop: CASSSSLTGAFF. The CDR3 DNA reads TGTGCCAGCAGCTCCTCGTTGACCGGGGCTTTCTTT.

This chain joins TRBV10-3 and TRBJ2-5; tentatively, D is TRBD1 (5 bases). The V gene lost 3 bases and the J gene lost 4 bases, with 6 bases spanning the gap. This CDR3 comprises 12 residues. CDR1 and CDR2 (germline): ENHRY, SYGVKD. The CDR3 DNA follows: TGTGCCATCAGTGACCAGGGAGAGACCCAGTACTTC. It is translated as CAISDQGETQYF.

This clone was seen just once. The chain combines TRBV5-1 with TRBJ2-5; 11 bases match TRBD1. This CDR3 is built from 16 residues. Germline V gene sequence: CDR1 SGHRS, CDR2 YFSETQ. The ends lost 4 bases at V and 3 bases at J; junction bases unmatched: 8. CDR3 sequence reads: CASSPGGQGAEETQYF. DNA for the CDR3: TGCGCCAGCAGCCCCGGAGGACAGGGGGCAGAAGAGACCCAGTACTTC.

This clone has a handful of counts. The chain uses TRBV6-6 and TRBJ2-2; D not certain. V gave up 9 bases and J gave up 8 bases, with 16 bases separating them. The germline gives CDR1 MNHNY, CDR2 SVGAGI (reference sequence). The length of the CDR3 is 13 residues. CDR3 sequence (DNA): TGTGCCAGTTCGAGGTCACGGGTAGGGGAGCTGTTTTTT. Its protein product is CASSRSRVGELFF.

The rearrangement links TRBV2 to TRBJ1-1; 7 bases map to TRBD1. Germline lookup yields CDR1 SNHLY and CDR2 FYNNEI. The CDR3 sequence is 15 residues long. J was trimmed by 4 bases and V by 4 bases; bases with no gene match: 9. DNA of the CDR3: TGTGCCAGCAGTGGGATGAAAGGGGGCGGCACTGAAGCTTTCTTT. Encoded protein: CASSGMKGGGTEAFF.

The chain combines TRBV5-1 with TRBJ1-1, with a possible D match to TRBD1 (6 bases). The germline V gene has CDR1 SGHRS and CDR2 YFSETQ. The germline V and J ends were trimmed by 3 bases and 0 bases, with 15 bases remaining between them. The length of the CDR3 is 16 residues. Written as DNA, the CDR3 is TGCGCCAGCAGCTCGCGCCCTGGACAGTTGAACACTGAAGCTTTCTTT. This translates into CASSSRPGQLNTEAFF.

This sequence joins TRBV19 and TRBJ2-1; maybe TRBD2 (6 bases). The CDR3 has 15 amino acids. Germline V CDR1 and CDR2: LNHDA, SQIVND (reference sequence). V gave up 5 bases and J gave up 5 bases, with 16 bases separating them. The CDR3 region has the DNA TGTGCCAGTAGTTGGCGGGACTGGACTGACAATGAGCAGTTCTTC. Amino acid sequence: CASSWRDWTDNEQFF.

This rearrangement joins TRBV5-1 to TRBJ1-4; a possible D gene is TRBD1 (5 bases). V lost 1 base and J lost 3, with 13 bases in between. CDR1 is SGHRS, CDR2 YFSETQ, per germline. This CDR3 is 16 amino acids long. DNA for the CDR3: TGCGCCAGCAGCTTGCAGGGTGGCTCAGCTAATGAAAAACTGTTTTTT. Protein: CASSLQGGSANEKLFF.

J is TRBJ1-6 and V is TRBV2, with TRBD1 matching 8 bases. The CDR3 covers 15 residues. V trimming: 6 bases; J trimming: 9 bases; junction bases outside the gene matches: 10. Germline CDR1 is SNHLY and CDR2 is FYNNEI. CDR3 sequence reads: CASRNQGADVSPLHF. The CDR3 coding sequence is TGTGCCAGCAGAAACCAGGGGGCGGATGTTTCACCCCTCCACTTT.

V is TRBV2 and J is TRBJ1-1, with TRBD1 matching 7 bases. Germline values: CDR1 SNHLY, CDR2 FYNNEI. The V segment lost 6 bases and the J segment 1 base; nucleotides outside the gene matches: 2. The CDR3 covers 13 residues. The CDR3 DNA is TGTGCCAGCAGGGGACAGCAGAACACTGAAGCTTTCTTT. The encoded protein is CASRGQQNTEAFF.

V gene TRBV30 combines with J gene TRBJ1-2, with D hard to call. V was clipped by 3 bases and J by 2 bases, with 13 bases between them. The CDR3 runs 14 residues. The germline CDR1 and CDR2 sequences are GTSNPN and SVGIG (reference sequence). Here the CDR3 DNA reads TGTGCCTGGAGCGCCACCCCCGGGAACTATGGCTACACCTTC. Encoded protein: CAWSATPGNYGYTF.

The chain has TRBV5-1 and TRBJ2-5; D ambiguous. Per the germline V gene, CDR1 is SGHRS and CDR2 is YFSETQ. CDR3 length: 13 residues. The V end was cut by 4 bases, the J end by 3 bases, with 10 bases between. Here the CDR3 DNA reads TGCGCCAGCAGCCCCCAACCGGAAGAGACCCAGTACTTC. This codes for CASSPQPEETQYF.

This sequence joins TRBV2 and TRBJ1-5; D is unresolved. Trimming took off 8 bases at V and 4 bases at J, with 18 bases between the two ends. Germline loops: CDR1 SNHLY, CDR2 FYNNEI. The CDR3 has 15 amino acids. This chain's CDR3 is CASGLGRSYNQPQHF. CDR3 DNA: TGTGCCAGCGGTTTGGGCCGGTCATATAATCAGCCCCAGCATTTT. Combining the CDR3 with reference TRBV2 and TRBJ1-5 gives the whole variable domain EPEVTQTPSHQVTQMGQEVILRCVPISNHLYFYWYRQILGQKVEFLVSFYNNEISEKSEIFDDQFSVERPDGSNFTLKIRSTKLEDSAMYFCASGLGRSYNQPQHFGDGTRLSIL.

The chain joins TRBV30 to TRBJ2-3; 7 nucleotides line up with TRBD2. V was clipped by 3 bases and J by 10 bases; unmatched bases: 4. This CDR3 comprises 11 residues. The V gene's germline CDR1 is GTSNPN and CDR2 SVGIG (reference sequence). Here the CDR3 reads CAWRGEGAQYF. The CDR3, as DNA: TGTGCCTGGAGGGGGGAGGGTGCGCAGTATTTT.

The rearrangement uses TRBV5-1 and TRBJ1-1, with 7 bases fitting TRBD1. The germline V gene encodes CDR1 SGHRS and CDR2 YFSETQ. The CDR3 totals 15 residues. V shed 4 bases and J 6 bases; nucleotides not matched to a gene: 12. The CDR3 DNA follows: TGCGCCAGCAGCAGAACCGTCCGGGACAGCCCTGAAGCTTTCTTT. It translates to CASSRTVRDSPEAFF. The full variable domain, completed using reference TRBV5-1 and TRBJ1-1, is KAGVTQTPRYLIKTRGQQVTLSCSPISGHRSVSWYQQTPGQGLQFLFEYFSETQRNKGNFPGRFSGRQFSNSRSEMNVSTLELGDSALYLCASSRTVRDSPEAFFGQGTRLTVV.

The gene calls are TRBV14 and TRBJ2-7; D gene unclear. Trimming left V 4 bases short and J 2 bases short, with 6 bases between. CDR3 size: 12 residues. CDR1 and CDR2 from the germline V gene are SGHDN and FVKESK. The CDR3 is CASSPGAYEQYF. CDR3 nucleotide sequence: TGTGCCAGCAGCCCAGGCGCCTACGAGCAGTACTTC.

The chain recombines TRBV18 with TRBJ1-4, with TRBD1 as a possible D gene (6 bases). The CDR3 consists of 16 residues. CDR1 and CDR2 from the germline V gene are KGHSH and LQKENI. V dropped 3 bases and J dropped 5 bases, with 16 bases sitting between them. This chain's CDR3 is CASSPRQLGQNEKLFF. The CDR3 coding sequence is TGTGCCAGCTCACCCCGACAGTTGGGACAAAATGAAAAACTGTTTTTT.

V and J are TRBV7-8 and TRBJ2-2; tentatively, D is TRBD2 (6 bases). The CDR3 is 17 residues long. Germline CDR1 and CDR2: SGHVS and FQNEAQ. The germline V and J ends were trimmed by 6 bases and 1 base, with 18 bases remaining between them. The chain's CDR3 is CASRRAPSALNTGELFF. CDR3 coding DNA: TGTGCCAGCAGGCGGGCCCCTAGCGCCCTGAACACCGGGGAGCTGTTTTTT.

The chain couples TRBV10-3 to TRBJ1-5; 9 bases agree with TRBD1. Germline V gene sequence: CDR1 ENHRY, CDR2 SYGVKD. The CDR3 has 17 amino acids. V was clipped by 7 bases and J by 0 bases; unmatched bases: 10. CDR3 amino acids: CAIKSDRGGNSNQPQHF. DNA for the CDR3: TGTGCCATCAAATCGGACAGGGGAGGTAATAGCAATCAGCCCCAGCATTTT.